The next 27 T cell receptor beta chains were all read from a single sample in a study of long-term antiretroviral therapy in people with HIV. Sequencing relied on immunoSEQ assay v3.0, run at survey level. Profiled with immunoSEQ multiplex PCR; TCRdb holds only in-frame clones, not every one. The table has 15,000 or so clones, about 86% seen once. The specimen comprised unsorted PBMCs, sampled 0.3 years before starting antiretroviral therapy. The receptors stem from a man in his fifties or sixties with HIV.

The chain couples TRBV27 to TRBJ2-5; maybe TRBD2 (5 bases). Per germline, CDR1 MNHEY and CDR2 SMNVEV (reference sequence). V lost 3 bases and J lost 5, with 13 bases in between. This CDR3 is 14 amino acids long. CDR3 region: CASSLRGRFETQYF. DNA of the CDR3: TGTGCCAGCAGTTTGAGAGGGCGGTTTGAGACCCAGTACTTC.

The chain is built from TRBV30 and TRBJ1-5, with D possibly TRBD1 on 6 matching bases. V was trimmed by 1 base and J by 4 bases, leaving 8 bases between them. The CDR3 has 13 residues. Germline-derived CDR1 and CDR2 are GTSNPN and SVGIG (reference sequence). CDR3 sequence reads: CAWSGGGNQPQHF. CDR3 coding DNA: TGTGCCTGGAGTGGAGGGGGTAATCAGCCCCAGCATTTT.

The rearrangement joins TRBV4-1 to TRBJ2-7; 7 positions agree with TRBD1. Looked up from germline, CDR1 is MGHRA and CDR2 is YSYEKL. The CDR3 spans 18 residues. Unmatched junction bases numbered 13, after V lost 0 bases and J lost 2 bases. The CDR3 DNA reads as TGCGCCAGCAGCCAAGACCCCACCGATGACAGGGCCACCTACGAGCAGTACTTC. Its protein is CASSQDPTDDRATYEQYF.

The chain joins TRBV29-1 to TRBJ2-5; tentative D call: TRBD1 (6 bases). The V gene's germline CDR1 is SQVTM and CDR2 ANQGSEA. The V end lost 7 bases, the J end lost 4 bases, and 16 bases lay between the germline ends. The CDR3 is 13 residues long. CDR3 sequence reads: CSAPLVGGETQYF. The CDR3 coding sequence is TGCAGCGCCCCTTTAGTAGGGGGAGAGACCCAGTACTTC.

The chain joins TRBV15 to TRBJ2-7; D gene uncertain. CDR3 size: 13 residues. Germline V CDR1 and CDR2: LNHNV, YYDKDF (reference sequence). Trimming left V 1 base short and J 6 bases short, with 10 bases between. This CDR3 reads CATSRALAGEQYF. In DNA, the CDR3 is TGTGCCACCAGCAGAGCCTTAGCTGGCGAGCAGTACTTC.

The chain combines TRBV4-3 with TRBJ1-4, with 7 bases fitting TRBD1. Germline V gives CDR1 LGHNA, CDR2 YSLEER. The trim removed 0 bases at V and 5 bases at J, leaving 6 bases unmatched. The CDR3 is made up of 16 amino acids. The CDR3 DNA reads as TGCGCCAGCAGCCAAGAGCCCGGGACAGTCAATGAAAAACTGTTTTTT. It codes for CASSQEPGTVNEKLFF.

V is TRBV19 and J is TRBJ1-5; 8 bases are shared with TRBD1. Germline CDR1 LNHDA, CDR2 SQIVND (reference sequence). This CDR3 comprises 14 residues. J gave up 3 bases and V 6 bases, and 4 bases lay outside the gene matches. The chain's CDR3 is CASRRTGNNQPQHF. The CDR3 DNA reads as TGTGCCAGTAGAAGGACAGGGAACAATCAGCCCCAGCATTTT.

The gene calls are TRBV9 and TRBJ2-6; no definite D call. CDR3 length: 18 residues. Germline values: CDR1 SGDLS, CDR2 YYNGEE. V gave up 4 bases and J gave up 2 bases, with 19 bases separating them. The CDR3 is CASSPYWASSPGANVLTF. The CDR3 DNA reads as TGTGCCAGCAGCCCCTACTGGGCCTCAAGCCCTGGGGCCAACGTCCTGACTTTC.

This clone is medium-sized in the sample. The chain is built from TRBV7-2 and TRBJ2-7; D uncertain. The length of the CDR3 is 15 residues. Trimming stripped 3 bases from V and 2 bases from J, with 14 bases between. Per germline, CDR1 SGHTA and CDR2 FQGNSA. Here the CDR3 DNA reads TGTGCCAGCAGCTTTGTAGGCAGCCCGGCCTACGAGCAGTACTTC. Protein: CASSFVGSPAYEQYF.

This clone was observed once. This chain joins TRBV6-1 and TRBJ2-7, with 9 positions matching TRBD1. J was trimmed by 3 bases and V by 7 bases; bases with no gene match: 7. CDR3 length equals 14 residues. Germline CDR1 and CDR2: MNHNS and SASEGT. CDR3 sequence reads: CASINRGHFYEQYF. The CDR3 nucleotides are TGTGCCAGCATCAACAGGGGGCACTTCTACGAGCAGTACTTC.

The count of this clone is one. The V call is TRBV6-4, the J call TRBJ1-1; no clear D. With 6 bases removed from V and 5 bases from J, the gap between germline ends came to 13 bases. The CDR3 extends over 13 amino acids. The germline CDR1 and CDR2 sequences are MRHNA and SNTAGT. The CDR3 region has the DNA TGTGCCAGCAGCCTCCGGGCCGGGACTGAAGCTTTCTTT. Its translation is CASSLRAGTEAFF.

The chain has TRBV7-9 and TRBJ2-3; 10 nucleotides match TRBD2. From germline, CDR1 is SEHNR and CDR2 FQNEAQ (reference sequence). The CDR3 has 16 amino acids. Unmatched junction bases numbered 9, after V lost 5 bases and J lost 4 bases. The CDR3 region has the DNA TGTGCCAGCAGCCCTGGAGCGGGAGGGCGCCCAGATACGCAGTATTTT. Protein: CASSPGAGGRPDTQYF.

The gene calls are TRBV27 and TRBJ2-7; TRBD2 agrees at 8 bases. J lost 2 bases, V lost 6 bases, and 12 bases had no gene match. Germline loops: CDR1 MNHEY, CDR2 SMNVEV (reference sequence). The CDR3 covers 16 residues. The CDR3 DNA follows: TGTGCCAGCAGGCGGGAAGGGGGACTAGGCACCTACGAGCAGTACTTC. This translates into CASRREGGLGTYEQYF.

This clone came up a few times. The chain carries TRBV10-3 and TRBJ2-2; no clear D gene. Per the germline V gene, CDR1 is ENHRY and CDR2 is SYGVKD. The CDR3 contains 16 residues. Trimming removed 0 bases at V and 0 bases at J, with 8 bases between. CDR3 residues: CAISESGPANTGELFF. In DNA, the CDR3 is TGTGCCATCAGTGAGTCCGGGCCTGCGAACACCGGGGAGCTGTTTTTT.

The chain joins TRBV7-2 to TRBJ1-2; weak D call: TRBD1 (6 bases). The germline V gene encodes CDR1 SGHTA and CDR2 FQGNSA. The length of the CDR3 is 14 residues. Trimming stripped 4 bases from V and 8 bases from J, with 17 bases between. The CDR3 loop is CASSSPRGAHGYTF. In nucleotides, the CDR3 is TGTGCCAGCAGCTCCCCCCGGGGGGCTCACGGCTACACCTTC.

This rearrangement joins TRBV11-2 to TRBJ2-7; D possibly corresponds to TRBD2 (6 bases). In germline, CDR1 is SGHAT, CDR2 FQNNGV. The V end lost 5 bases, the J end lost 0 bases, and 17 bases lay between the germline ends. This CDR3 spans 16 amino acids. The CDR3 coding sequence is TGTGCCAGCAGCCGATCCCGGGGGACGAACTCCTACGAGCAGTACTTC. This codes for CASSRSRGTNSYEQYF.

Relative to its sample, this clone is medium-sized (0.01 to 0.1%). V gene TRBV28 combines with J gene TRBJ2-7; TRBD1 is a possible D gene (6 bases). With 3 bases removed from V and 8 bases from J, the gap between germline ends came to 17 bases. The CDR3 runs 14 residues. Germline V gene data show CDR1 as MDHEN and CDR2 as SYDVKM. CDR3 in DNA: TGTGCCAGCAGTTTTACAGGGAACACCTGGAAGCAGTACTTC. Encoded protein: CASSFTGNTWKQYF. Based on the CDR3 plus reference TRBV28 and TRBJ2-7, the full variable domain is DVKVTQSSRYLVKRTGEKVFLECVQDMDHENMFWYRQDPGLGLRLIYFSYDVKMKEKGDIPEGYSVSREKKERFSLILESASTNQTSMYLCASSFTGNTWKQYFGPGTRLTVT.

The chain links TRBV5-1 to TRBJ2-1, with 14 bases matching TRBD2. Losses at the gene ends were 5 bases for V and 10 bases for J; bases not matched to a gene: 5. From germline, CDR1 is SGHRS and CDR2 YFSETQ. The CDR3 length is 14 residues. The CDR3: CASSLGLAGGEQFF. The CDR3 DNA is TGCGCCAGCAGTCTAGGACTAGCGGGGGGAGAGCAGTTCTTC.

The J gene is TRBJ1-1, the V gene TRBV6-5, with D tentatively TRBD1 (5 bases). The CDR3 consists of 14 residues. Deletions cut 6 bases from V and 4 bases from J, with 15 bases between. The germline V gene has CDR1 MNHEY and CDR2 SVGAGI. CDR3 sequence (DNA): TGTGCCAGCAGCTACGGACGGGGCACCACTGAAGCTTTCTTT. Protein sequence: CASSYGRGTTEAFF.

The genes are TRBV6-6 and TRBJ1-2, with 9 bases matching TRBD1. Germline lookup yields CDR1 MNHNY and CDR2 SVGAGI (reference sequence). This CDR3 contains 16 residues. V trimming: 4 bases; J trimming: 2 bases; junction bases outside the gene matches: 8. CDR3 sequence reads: CASSSVSGQGNYGYTF. The DNA of the CDR3 is TGTGCCAGCAGTTCGGTCTCGGGACAGGGAAACTATGGCTACACCTTC.

The chain joins TRBV10-3 to TRBJ2-4; D is uncertain. V dropped 2 bases and J dropped 0 bases, with 11 bases sitting between them. From germline, CDR1 is ENHRY and CDR2 SYGVKD. The CDR3 extends over 16 amino acids. For the CDR3, the DNA is TGTGCCATCAGTGAGGAAAGGACGGGAGCCAAAAACATTCAGTACTTC. This encodes CAISEERTGAKNIQYF.

V is TRBV28 and J is TRBJ1-1; D might be TRBD1 (5 bases). Germline CDR1 is MDHEN and CDR2 is SYDVKM. The length of the CDR3 is 12 residues. DNA of the CDR3: TGTGCAGGCGGGACCCCTGTAACTGAAGCTTTCTTT. Its translation: CAGGTPVTEAFF.

There are a few counts of this clone. This chain connects TRBV6-1 to TRBJ2-7; no clear D. Between the trimmed V and J ends, which lost 3 bases and 3 bases, there was a span of 6 bases. The CDR3 has 12 residues. Germline V gene data show CDR1 as MNHNS and CDR2 as SASEGT. CDR3 bases: TGTGCCAGCAGTGACAGTATCTACGAGCAGTACTTC. This sequence encodes CASSDSIYEQYF.

This sequence joins TRBV7-2 and TRBJ2-3, with TRBD2 identical over 10 bases. Per germline, CDR1 SGHTA and CDR2 FQGNSA. After removal of 6 bases from V and 4 bases from J, the junction contained 16 bases not matched to a gene. There are 18 residues in the CDR3. The CDR3 nucleotides are TGTGCCAGCAGTCCCACTGGAGCGGGAGGGCCGACCGCAGATACGCAGTATTTT. Its protein is CASSPTGAGGPTADTQYF.

This clone was recorded a few times. The rearrangement links TRBV6-1 to TRBJ2-2, with D uncertain. CDR1 and CDR2 from the germline V gene are MNHNS and SASEGT. Trimming pared 4 bases from V and 7 bases from J, leaving 19 bases between. This CDR3 comprises 16 residues. DNA of the CDR3: TGTGCCAGCAGTGTCACCCGGGCCAACCTGGGCGGGGAGCTGTTTTTT. Protein sequence: CASSVTRANLGGELFF.

The CDR3 loop is CASSQLAGSTKQETQYF. Written as DNA, the CDR3 is TGTGCCAGCAGCCAACTAGCGGGAAGTACGAAGCAAGAGACCCAGTACTTC. This rearrangement joins TRBV7-9 to TRBJ2-5, with TRBD2 matching over 10 bases. CDR1 SEHNR and CDR2 FQNEAQ come from the germline V gene (reference sequence). With V trimmed by 5 bases and J by 2 bases, 11 bases remained unmatched. The CDR3 has 17 residues. Combining the CDR3 with reference TRBV7-9 and TRBJ2-5 gives the whole variable domain DTGVSQNPRHKITKRGQNVTFRCDPISEHNRLYWYRQTLGQGPEFLTYFQNEAQLEKSRLLSDRFSAERPKGSFSTLEIQRTEQGDSAMYLCASSQLAGSTKQETQYFGPGTRLLVL.

The chain is built from TRBV15 and TRBJ2-5, with 9 bases lining up with TRBD2. The CDR3 totals 17 residues. CDR1 and CDR2 from the germline V gene are LNHNV and YYDKDF (reference sequence). The junction had 8 bases not matched to a gene; V was cut back by 0 bases and J by 3 bases. The DNA for the CDR3 is TGTGCCACCAGCAGAGATGGAGCGGGGGGTCGAGAAGAGACCCAGTACTTC. This sequence encodes CATSRDGAGGREETQYF. The full variable domain, completed using reference TRBV15 and TRBJ2-5, is DAMVIQNPRYQVTQFGKPVTLSCSQTLNHNVMYWYQQKSSQAPKLLFHYYDKDFNNEADTPDNFQSRRPNTSFCFLDIRSPGLGDTAMYLCATSRDGAGGREETQYFGPGTRLLVL.